This T cell receptor (beta chain) emerged from a study of molecular identifiers for immune sequencing clone quantification. About this clonotype itself: This may come from a read error, since a much larger clone is one base off.

Each CDR3 protein is one row after TCRdb ran MiXCR on the PCR reads. The table has hundreds of thousands of distinct CDR3 sequences, over 20% seen once. Source material for naive CD8 libraries was about 20,000 to 1,100,000 sorted cells, with 10%, 30% or 50% RNA. Germline lookup yields CDR1 SQVTM and CDR2 ANQGSEA. The CDR3 length is 13 residues. The chain employs TRBV29-1 and TRBJ2-7; tentative D call: TRBD2 (5 bases). This receptor was obtained from a human donor in good health. Some libraries in this study had Jurkat cell RNA spiked in. Sequencing was performed on naive CD8+ T cells from blood, with Jurkat cell RNA spiked in. Stated subset: FACS-sorted CD8+CD4-CCR7+CD45RA+ naive T cells. The CDR3 bases are TGTGCCGTTAGAGAGGGAAACTCCCACGAGCAGTACTTC. Protein: CAVREGNSHEQYF.